The 10 T cell receptor beta chains below all came from one sample that was sequenced in a study of regulatory T cells in long-lasting Graves disease. Combining iRepertoire HTBI primers with Arm-PCR of CDR3 regions, the authors built TCR beta libraries. TCRdb redid the calling of the multiplex PCR reads with MiXCR, one entry per CDR3 protein. The sample lists hundreds of thousands of distinct CDR3 sequences; less than 20% were seen once. Time point reported: newly diagnosed GD, antithyroid drugs for less than 3 months. Following extraction of RNA from PBMCs, that RNA was used to make the TCR library. The data also belong to a second study, concerning T cells in Graves' hyperthyroidism and ophthalmopathy.

Source: peripheral blood mononuclear cells (PBMCs), taken at new diagnosis, from a patient treated with antithyroid drugs. These TCRs come from a woman in her 30s with Graves disease.

This clonotype came up many times. The chain has TRBV7-2 and TRBJ2-1; tentatively, D is TRBD1 or TRBD2 (5 bases each). Germline loops: CDR1 SGHTA, CDR2 FQGNSA. The V gene lost 0 bases and the J gene lost 6 bases, with 6 bases spanning the gap. CDR3 size: 13 residues. The CDR3 region is CASSLAGVNEQFF. CDR3 in DNA: TGTGCCAGCAGCTTAGCGGGGGTCAATGAGCAGTTCTTC. The full variable domain, completed using reference TRBV7-2 and TRBJ2-1, is GAGVSQSPSNKVTEKGKDVELRCDPISGHTALYWYRQSLGQGLEFLIYFQGNSAPDKSGLPSDRFSAERTGGSVSTLTIQRTQQEDSAVYLCASSLAGVNEQFFGPGTRLTVL.

In its sample, this clonotype was seen a few times. The chain couples TRBV24-1 to TRBJ2-2; possibly TRBD1 or TRBD2 for D (5 bases each). Per germline, CDR1 KGHDR and CDR2 SFDVKD. The CDR3 contains 17 residues. V lost 0 bases to trimming and J lost 0 bases, with 10 bases between them. The CDR3 protein is CATSDLGGVANTGELFF. Here the CDR3 DNA reads TGTGCCACCAGTGATTTGGGGGGAGTCGCGAACACCGGGGAGCTGTTTTTT.

With respect to this clonotype: With a much larger clone just one base away, this may be a read error. The CDR3 reads CASSLEEAGLPYNEQSF. The CDR3 nucleotides are TGTGCCAGCAGCTTAGAGGAAGCGGGACTCCCTTACAATGAGCAGTCCTTC. The V call is TRBV7-2, the J call TRBJ2-1, with 7 nucleotides matching TRBD2. Germline-derived CDR1 and CDR2 are SGHTA and FQGNSA. The CDR3 sequence is 17 residues long.

The chain links TRBV5-5 to TRBJ2-7; D gene uncertain. This CDR3 spans 11 amino acids. The germline V gene has CDR1 SGHKS and CDR2 YYEKEE (reference sequence). The V gene lost 4 bases and the J gene lost 5 bases, with 7 bases spanning the gap. The DNA for the CDR3 is TGTGCCAGCAGCGGACCGAACGAGCAGTACTTC. Its translation is CASSGPNEQYF.

This clonotype was seen repeatedly, ten times or more. The CDR3 DNA sequence: TGTGCCAGCAGCCCGACAGGCCCGGACTATGGCTACACCTTC. Encoded protein: CASSPTGPDYGYTF. The chain uses TRBV12-3 or TRBV12-4 and TRBJ1-2, with D perhaps TRBD1 (6 bases). Trimming took off 6 bases at V and 3 bases at J, with 14 bases between the two ends. There are 14 residues in the CDR3.

This clonotype was found many times. J is TRBJ2-1 and V is TRBV2; tentatively, D is TRBD2 (6 bases). V was trimmed by 6 bases and J by 2 bases, leaving 20 bases between them. Looked up from germline, CDR1 is SNHLY and CDR2 is FYNNEI. The length of the CDR3 is 17 residues. CDR3 nucleotides: TGTGCCAGCAGCGACCGTCTGACTAGGGTAACCTACAATGAGCAGTTCTTC. Its protein is CASSDRLTRVTYNEQFF.

For this clonotype: This may stem from a read error, because a much larger clone lies one nucleotide away. The gene calls are TRBV12-3 or TRBV12-4 and TRBJ2-4; D is possibly TRBD1 (6 bases). V shed 6 bases and J shed 13 bases, with 19 bases lying between them. The CDR3 has 13 residues. The CDR3 region has the DNA TGTGCCAGCAGGACAGGTTCCTACAATGAGCAGTACTTC. This translates into CASRTGSYNEQYF.

The rearrangement links TRBV5-6 to TRBJ2-5; no clear D gene. The germline V gene encodes CDR1 SGHDT and CDR2 YYEEEE. There are 16 residues in the CDR3. With 6 bases removed from V and 1 base from J, the gap between germline ends came to 19 bases. CDR3 in amino acids: CASILLAALTQETQYF. DNA for the CDR3: TGTGCCAGCATCCTCCTCGCGGCTTTAACCCAAGAGACCCAGTACTTC.

The chain has TRBV6-1 and TRBJ2-2; perhaps TRBD1 as D (6 bases). CDR1 is MNHNS and CDR2 is SASEGT in the germline V gene. This CDR3 contains 13 residues. With 3 bases removed from V and 7 bases from J, the gap between germline ends came to 9 bases. As DNA, the CDR3 is TGTGCCAGCAGTGATCCGGGACACGGGGAGCTGTTTTTT. Amino acid sequence: CASSDPGHGELFF.

This rearrangement joins TRBV27 to TRBJ1-5; D might be TRBD1 (6 bases). The V end lost 8 bases, the J end lost 7 bases, and 15 bases lay between the germline ends. Per the germline V gene, CDR1 is MNHEY and CDR2 is SMNVEV (reference sequence). The CDR3 runs to 13 residues. The CDR3 spells CASGLGGRQPQHF. The CDR3 nucleotides are TGTGCCAGCGGCTTAGGGGGGCGACAGCCCCAGCATTTT.